This passage covers 30 T cell receptor beta chains from one sample sequenced in a study of shared clonotypes between healthy human individuals. TCRdb's table, derived via immunoSEQ multiplex PCR, lists solely in-frame clones and lacks some. The table includes a few million clones, 93% detected once. Sequences were obtained from naive CD4+ T cells from PBMCs. Noted subset: CD45RA+ positively selected. The receptors originated from a man aged 18 to 35 in good health. Some clones in this sample may be carry-over from other donors' samples.

This clone came up a few times. The CDR3 sequence is CASSSTRTEAFF. In DNA, the CDR3 is TGCGCCAGCAGCTCGACCCGGACTGAAGCTTTCTTT. The genes are TRBV5-1 and TRBJ1-1, with unresolved D. V was shortened by 3 bases and J by 5 bases, with 8 bases between the two germline ends. Germline V gene lookup returns CDR1 SGHRS and CDR2 YFSETQ. This CDR3 has 12 residues. Combining the CDR3 with reference TRBV5-1 and TRBJ1-1 gives the whole variable domain KAGVTQTPRYLIKTRGQQVTLSCSPISGHRSVSWYQQTPGQGLQFLFEYFSETQRNKGNFPGRFSGRQFSNSRSEMNVSTLELGDSALYLCASSSTRTEAFFGQGTRLTVV.

CDR3 protein: CASSLVGQRRETQYF. CDR3 sequence (DNA): TGCGCCAGCAGCTTGGTTGGCCAAAGGAGAGAGACCCAGTACTTC. The chain uses TRBV5-1 and TRBJ2-5; D is undetermined. The CDR3 sequence is 15 residues long. CDR1 is SGHRS and CDR2 is YFSETQ in the germline V gene. Deletions cut 0 bases from V and 4 bases from J, with 13 bases between.

This clone has only one observation. The rearrangement uses TRBV29-1 and TRBJ1-1, with D hard to call. The CDR3 runs 13 residues. Trimming removed 5 bases at V and 4 bases at J, with 14 bases between. CDR1 is SQVTM, CDR2 ANQGSEA, per germline. The CDR3 sequence: CSVQFPLGTEAFF. CDR3 sequence (DNA): TGCAGCGTTCAATTTCCCCTGGGCACTGAAGCTTTCTTT.

J is TRBJ1-4 and V is TRBV10-3; D not certain. Germline assignment: CDR1 ENHRY and CDR2 SYGVKD. Trimming took 4 bases from V and 4 from J, leaving 10 bases between them. The CDR3 loop spans 14 amino acids. CDR3 sequence (DNA): TGTGCCATCAGTGGCGCCCGGGGTAATGAAAAACTGTTTTTT. Translation gives CAISGARGNEKLFF.

This chain uses TRBV6-5 with TRBJ2-7, with TRBD2 matching 9 bases. The CDR3 contains 15 residues. Germline V gene lookup returns CDR1 MNHEY and CDR2 SVGAGI. J was trimmed by 4 bases and V by 4 bases; bases with no gene match: 8. CDR3 coding DNA: TGTGCCAGCAGTTTGGGACTAGCAGGCAATTACGAGCAGTACTTC. Its protein is CASSLGLAGNYEQYF.

The V and J genes are TRBV27 and TRBJ2-2; D remains unclear. V was cut by 3 bases and J by 3 bases, with 8 bases left in between. This CDR3 region has 14 residues. Germline-derived CDR1 and CDR2 are MNHEY and SMNVEV (reference sequence). The CDR3 protein is CASSFRRHTGELFF. The CDR3 nucleotides are TGTGCCAGCAGTTTTAGGCGTCACACCGGGGAGCTGTTTTTT.

The chain combines TRBV30 with TRBJ2-5, with 10 bases matching TRBD1. This CDR3 contains 14 residues. Germline V gives CDR1 GTSNPN, CDR2 SVGIG (reference sequence). V lost 0 bases to trimming and J lost 5 bases; unmatched junction nucleotides: 3. The CDR3 sequence: CAWSVDRGLETQYF. CDR3 nucleotide sequence: TGTGCCTGGAGTGTAGACAGGGGGCTGGAGACCCAGTACTTC.

V and J are TRBV28 and TRBJ2-1, with 9 bases matching TRBD1. This CDR3 contains 15 residues. Germline V CDR1 and CDR2: MDHEN, SYDVKM. The V gene end was trimmed by 2 bases and the J gene end by 7 bases; junction bases not matched to a gene: 6. CDR3: CASSLTGQGMNEQFF. CDR3 sequence (DNA): TGTGCCAGCAGTTTAACCGGACAGGGGATGAATGAGCAGTTCTTC.

The chain employs TRBV19 and TRBJ2-2, with TRBD2 matching over 8 bases. CDR1 and CDR2 (germline): LNHDA, SQIVND (reference sequence). The ends lost 2 bases at V and 5 bases at J; junction bases unmatched: 7. The CDR3 is made up of 16 amino acids. Here the CDR3 reads CASSILAGRRTGELFF. The DNA for the CDR3 is TGTGCCAGTAGTATACTAGCGGGCCGGAGGACCGGGGAGCTGTTTTTT. Supplemented by reference TRBV19 and TRBJ2-2, the full variable domain reads DGGITQSPKYLFRKEGQNVTLSCEQNLNHDAMYWYRQDPGQGLRLIYYSQIVNDFQKGDIAEGYSVSREKKESFPLTVTSAQKNPTAFYLCASSILAGRRTGELFFGEGSRLTVL.

This chain's CDR3 is CASGLVLAGGISYNEQFF. DNA for the CDR3: TGTGCTAGTGGTTTGGTACTAGCGGGAGGGATATCCTACAATGAGCAGTTCTTC. J is TRBJ2-1 and V is TRBV12-5; 13 bases map to TRBD2. CDR1 and CDR2 (germline): LGHNT, FRNRAP. The CDR3 spans 18 residues. With V trimmed by 0 bases and J by 1 base, 3 bases remained unmatched.

Concerning this clone itself: Other DNA sequences within the sample encode an identical CDR3. This sequence joins TRBV29-1 and TRBJ2-1; D gene ambiguous. With 7 bases removed from V and 5 bases from J, the gap between germline ends came to 3 bases. Germline V gives CDR1 SQVTM, CDR2 ANQGSEA. The CDR3 contains 9 residues. In DNA, the CDR3 is TGCAGCGCGGACAATGAGCAGTTCTTC. It translates to CSADNEQFF.

This sequence joins TRBV5-1 and TRBJ2-1; 9 bases are shared with TRBD2. J was trimmed by 8 bases and V by 0 bases; bases with no gene match: 9. CDR3 length equals 16 residues. Germline values: CDR1 SGHRS, CDR2 YFSETQ. For the CDR3, the DNA is TGCGCCAGCAGCTTGGCCAGAGCTAGCGGGACACATGAGCAGTTCTTC. It translates to CASSLARASGTHEQFF.

This chain links TRBV28 with TRBJ1-2, with TRBD1 matching 7 bases. Germline V lookup: CDR1 MDHEN, CDR2 SYDVKM. V shed 4 bases and J 3 bases; nucleotides not matched to a gene: 5. This CDR3 is 14 amino acids long. The CDR3 nucleotides are TGTGCCAGCAGTTCCACAGGGGCTGACTATGGCTACACCTTC. Translating gives CASSSTGADYGYTF.

The genes are TRBV7-2 and TRBJ1-5; 10 positions agree with TRBD1. The germline CDR1 and CDR2 sequences are SGHTA and FQGNSA. This CDR3 has 15 amino acids. With V trimmed by 5 bases and J by 9 bases, 10 bases remained unmatched. CDR3 sequence: CASSAGQGSEWPQHF. CDR3 nucleotide sequence: TGTGCCAGCAGCGCGGGACAGGGGAGTGAGTGGCCCCAGCATTTT.

The chain recombines TRBV7-2 with TRBJ2-7; D is undetermined. V lost 5 bases and J lost 1, with 12 bases in between. Germline lookup yields CDR1 SGHTA and CDR2 FQGNSA. This CDR3 has 14 amino acids. In DNA, the CDR3 is TGTGCCAGCAGCCCATCCCTAGTTTCCTACGAGCAGTACTTC. This codes for CASSPSLVSYEQYF.

Of note for this clone: Within the sample, other DNA sequences also encode this same CDR3. The chain is built from TRBV28 and TRBJ2-2, with D unclear. V lost 6 bases to trimming and J lost 0 bases, with 2 bases between them. The CDR3 length is 12 residues. In germline, CDR1 is MDHEN, CDR2 SYDVKM. CDR3 coding DNA: TGTGCCAGCAGGTCGAACACCGGGGAGCTGTTTTTT. Its translation is CASRSNTGELFF.

The chain is built from TRBV5-4 and TRBJ1-2; weak D call: TRBD1 (5 bases). In germline, CDR1 is SGHNT, CDR2 YYREEE (reference sequence). The ends were cut back, 0 bases at V and 8 bases at J, with 14 bases in the middle. The CDR3 length is 14 residues. This chain's CDR3 is CASSLGDGAQGYTF. The CDR3 DNA follows: TGTGCCAGCAGCTTGGGGGACGGAGCTCAGGGCTACACCTTC.

This chain links TRBV7-3 with TRBJ2-2; TRBD1 or TRBD2 may be the D gene (6 bases each). The CDR3 is made up of 16 amino acids. CDR1 is SGHTA and CDR2 is FQGTGA in the germline V gene. V lost 1 base and J lost 4, with 13 bases in between. The CDR3 sequence: CASSLRPGGGTGELFF. CDR3 nucleotide sequence: TGTGCCAGCAGCTTAAGACCCGGAGGGGGCACCGGGGAGCTGTTTTTT.

This chain joins TRBV9 and TRBJ2-2, with 7 positions matching TRBD1. Germline trimming cut 2 bases from V and 5 bases from J; bases unmatched to any gene: 6. Germline V gene lookup returns CDR1 SGDLS and CDR2 YYNGEE. CDR3 size: 15 residues. The CDR3, as DNA: TGTGCCAGCAGCGTCACAGGGGTCGGGACCGGGGAGCTGTTTTTT. It specifies CASSVTGVGTGELFF.

J is TRBJ2-2 and V is TRBV9; tentatively, D is TRBD2 (6 bases). The germline V and J ends were trimmed by 2 bases and 3 bases, with 17 bases remaining between them. Germline CDR1 and CDR2: SGDLS and YYNGEE. The CDR3 sequence is 17 residues long. Written as DNA, the CDR3 is TGTGCCAGCAGCGTTGGCGGGACCATAGCGGACACCGGGGAGCTGTTTTTT. Translating gives CASSVGGTIADTGELFF.

J is TRBJ1-3 and V is TRBV27, with 10 bases identical to TRBD1. This CDR3 spans 16 amino acids. Looked up from germline, CDR1 is MNHEY and CDR2 is SMNVEV (reference sequence). J gave up 4 bases and V 6 bases, and 9 bases lay outside the gene matches. The CDR3 spells CASRDRGVGSGNTIYF. CDR3 bases: TGTGCCAGCAGGGACAGGGGGGTAGGGTCCGGAAACACCATATATTTT.

A few counts support this clone. V and J are TRBV30 and TRBJ1-1; D is uncertain. Trimming stripped 5 bases from V and 6 bases from J, with 7 bases between. Germline loops: CDR1 GTSNPN, CDR2 SVGIG (reference sequence). CDR3 length equals 10 residues. DNA for the CDR3: TGTGCCTGGGGGGAGTCTGAAGCTTTCTTT. It specifies CAWGESEAFF. Supplemented by reference TRBV30 and TRBJ1-1, the full variable domain reads SQTIHQWPATLVQPVGSPLSLECTVEGTSNPNLYWYRQAAGRGLQLLFYSVGIGQISSEVPQNLSASRPQDRQFILSSKKLLLSDSGFYLCAWGESEAFFGQGTRLTVV.

This chain joins TRBV5-4 and TRBJ2-7, with D maybe TRBD2 (6 bases). The germline V gene encodes CDR1 SGHNT and CDR2 YYREEE (reference sequence). With 3 bases removed from V and 5 bases from J, the gap between germline ends came to 12 bases. The CDR3 totals 13 residues. In DNA, the CDR3 is TGTGCCAGCAGCTCCGGGAGCTTCGACGAGCAGTACTTC. Amino acid sequence: CASSSGSFDEQYF.

The rearrangement links TRBV5-1 to TRBJ2-3; D is unclear. V was clipped by 1 base and J by 6 bases, with 18 bases between them. This CDR3 is 16 amino acids long. Germline V gene data show CDR1 as SGHRS and CDR2 as YFSETQ. The CDR3 spells CASSLPFGDVWDTQYF. The CDR3 DNA is TGCGCCAGCAGCTTGCCTTTTGGGGATGTTTGGGATACGCAGTATTTT.

The chain recombines TRBV2 with TRBJ1-5, with 7 bases identical to TRBD1. Germline V lookup: CDR1 SNHLY, CDR2 FYNNEI. The V and J ends lost 6 bases and 4 bases, in that order; junction bases with no gene match: 6. This CDR3 spans 14 amino acids. The CDR3 nucleotides are TGTGCCAGCAGCGGCGGGACAGAGAATCAGCCCCAGCATTTT. It translates to CASSGGTENQPQHF.

V gene TRBV5-1 combines with J gene TRBJ1-2, with D possibly matching TRBD1 (5 bases). Trimming removed 4 bases from V and 2 bases from J, with 12 bases in between. The CDR3 extends over 14 amino acids. Germline V gene lookup returns CDR1 SGHRS and CDR2 YFSETQ. The CDR3 loop reads CASSVGAMNYGYTF. In DNA form, the CDR3 reads TGCGCCAGCAGCGTAGGGGCAATGAACTATGGCTACACCTTC.

The rearrangement joins TRBV6-1 to TRBJ1-3; D unclear. The CDR3 is 13 amino acids. Trimming cost V 9 bases and J 0 bases, with 9 bases left between them. Germline V gene data show CDR1 as MNHNS and CDR2 as SASEGT. CDR3 nucleotide sequence: TGTGCCAGTAGGGCGGGCTCTGGAAACACCATATATTTT. Residues: CASRAGSGNTIYF.

The CDR3 nucleotides are TGTGCCAGCAGTTTGGGGGGGGTCGGTGGACTTAATGAAAAACTGTTTTTT. Protein: CASSLGGVGGLNEKLFF. This chain links TRBV28 with TRBJ1-4, with D possibly matching TRBD1 (5 bases). Germline values: CDR1 MDHEN, CDR2 SYDVKM. The CDR3 is 17 residues long. V lost 3 bases and J 4 bases, leaving 18 bases between the germline ends.

The CDR3 region is CASIIGHYQETQYF. The CDR3 nucleotides read TGTGCCAGCATAATCGGACACTACCAAGAGACCCAGTACTTC. V usage is TRBV6-4 and J usage is TRBJ2-5; perhaps TRBD1 as D (5 bases). V was trimmed by 7 bases and J by 0 bases, leaving 12 bases between them. The CDR3 is 14 residues long. Germline CDR1 MRHNA, CDR2 SNTAGT.

J is TRBJ2-3 and V is TRBV28; TRBD1 matches 10 bases. The V gene end was trimmed by 6 bases and the J gene end by 2 bases; junction bases not matched to a gene: 8. This CDR3 has 16 amino acids. Germline CDR1 is MDHEN and CDR2 is SYDVKM. The CDR3 is CASRSTGGRSTDTQYF. The CDR3 nucleotides are TGTGCCAGCAGGTCGACAGGGGGCCGGTCCACAGATACGCAGTATTTT.